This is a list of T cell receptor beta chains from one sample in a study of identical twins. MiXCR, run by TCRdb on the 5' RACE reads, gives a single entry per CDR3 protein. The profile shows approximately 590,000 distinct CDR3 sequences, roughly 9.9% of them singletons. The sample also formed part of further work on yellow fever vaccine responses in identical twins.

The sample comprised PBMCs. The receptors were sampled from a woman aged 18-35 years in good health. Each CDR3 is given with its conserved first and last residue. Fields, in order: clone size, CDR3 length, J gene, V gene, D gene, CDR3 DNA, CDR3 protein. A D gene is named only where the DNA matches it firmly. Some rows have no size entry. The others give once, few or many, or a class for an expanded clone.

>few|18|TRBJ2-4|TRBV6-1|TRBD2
TGTGCCAGCAGTGAATTCCCGACGGGAGGGCTAGCCAAAAACATTCAGTACTTC
CASSEFPTGGLAKNIQYF
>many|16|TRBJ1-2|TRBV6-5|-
TGTGCCAGCAGTTACACCTTGACAGTGAGGAACTATGGCTACACCTTC
CASSYTLTVRNYGYTF
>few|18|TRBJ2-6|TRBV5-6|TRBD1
TGTGCCAGCAACCTAATGGGACAGGGATCGTCTGGGGCCAACGTCCTGACTTTC
CASNLMGQGSSGANVLTF
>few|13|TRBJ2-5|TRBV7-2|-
TGTGCCAGCAGCCGGGGGTCGGTGGAGACCCAGTACTTC
CASSRGSVETQYF
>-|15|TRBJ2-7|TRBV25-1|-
TGTGCCAGCAGTGATCCATGGGCAGACTCCTACGAGCAGTACTTC
CASSDPWADSYEQYF
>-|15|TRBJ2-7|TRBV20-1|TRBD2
TGCAGTGCTAGAATTGCTAGCGGGAGCCCCTACGAGCAGTACTTC
CSARIASGSPYEQYF
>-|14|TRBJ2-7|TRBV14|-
TGTGCCAGCAGCCAACGGGGGACCTCCTACGAGCAGTACTTC
CASSQRGTSYEQYF
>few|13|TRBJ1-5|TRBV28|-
TGTGCCAGCAGTTTCTTCGGGGATCAGCCCCAGCATTTT
CASSFFGDQPQHF
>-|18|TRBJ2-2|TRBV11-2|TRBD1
TGTGCCAGCAGCTTATTCCCGACAGGGGTCACCATCACCGGGGAGCTGTTTTTT
CASSLFPTGVTITGELFF
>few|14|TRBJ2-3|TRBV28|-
TGTGCCAGCAGTTTATGGCCTAGCACAGATACGCAGTATTTT
CASSLWPSTDTQYF
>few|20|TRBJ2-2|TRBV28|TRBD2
TGTGCCAGCAGTTTATTTGGTGCCCAGGGACTAGACCTTTACACCGGGGAGCTGTTTTTT
CASSLFGAQGLDLYTGELFF
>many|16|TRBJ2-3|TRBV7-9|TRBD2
TGTGCCAGCAGCCCCAGGACTAGCGGGACCACAGATACGCAGTATTTT
CASSPRTSGTTDTQYF
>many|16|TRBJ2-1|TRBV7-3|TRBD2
TGTGCCAGCAGCCGGACTAGCGGGGGGGCCATGAATGAGCAGTTCTTC
CASSRTSGGAMNEQFF
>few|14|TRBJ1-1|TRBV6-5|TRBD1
TGTGCCAGCAGTTATGGGACAGTCACCCCTGAAGCTTTCTTT
CASSYGTVTPEAFF